The T cell receptor (beta chain) under discussion was sequenced for a study of blood T cell repertoires in COVID-19. Study-level background: The samples span acute and convalescent COVID-19 from the United States, Italy and Spain. The analysed material was cDNA or gDNA that came from T cells, B-cell-depleted T cells, or PBMCs.

The repertoire was sequenced with immunoSEQ multiplex PCR; TCRdb's copy has only in-frame clones and lacks some. The sample lists fewer than 40,000 clones, about 87% seen once, with around 15% in the top ten. The CDR3 runs to 14 residues. V was clipped by 6 bases and J by 9 bases; unmatched bases: 7. The germline CDR1 and CDR2 sequences are SEHNR and FQNEAQ (reference sequence). The chain uses TRBV7-9 and TRBJ2-1; 11 bases fit TRBD2. The source material was peripheral blood. The sequence came from a man in his 60s with active COVID-19. CDR3 protein: CASSFSGRAGEQFF. In DNA, the CDR3 is TGTGCCAGCAGTTTTAGCGGGAGGGCCGGTGAGCAGTTCTTC.